This T cell receptor (beta chain) stems from a study of blood T cell repertoires in COVID-19 (TCRdb year 2020). At the level of the whole study: Samples from collaborators originated in the United States, Italy and Spain and spanned both the acute and convalescent phases of COVID-19. The prospective study material was composed of cDNA or gDNA derived from T cells, B-cell-depleted T cells, or PBMCs. Subjects who had been exposed to COVID-19, were actively infected with it, or had recovered from it provided the deeply sampled blood TCRbeta repertoires that made up the dataset. The repertoires were released in a freely available public database meant as a resource for research on the immune response to SARS-CoV-2. The samples were drawn from the first 160 participants of the ongoing ImmuneRACE study and from over a thousand subjects provided by 6 global collaborators. A de-identified subject ID, COVID-19 status, age in years and sex were almost always included in the sample metadata. HLA class I and class II types, where available, came from metadata supplied by the sample provider rather than from assay-based typing.

CDR1 is given as SGHTA and CDR2 as FQGNSA, both from the germline V gene. Measured from the cysteine to the phenylalanine, the CDR3 is 14 residues long. The read is trimmed to its CDR3 DNA, 42 bases read in frame from base 1. V loses 5 bases of germline sequence and J loses 4 bases, and the interval between the two ends is 12 bases. Each collaborating institution followed its own protocols to collect whole blood in K2EDTA tubes. For TCRbeta analysis, collaborators shipped samples as frozen whole blood, isolated PBMCs, or DNA extracted from either of those sample types. TCRbeta CDR3 regions were amplified from genomic DNA using the immunoSEQ Assay, a bias-controlled multiplex PCR. The paper's processing steps were these. The number of nucleated cells in each sample was estimated by amplification of reference gene primers within the assay. Sequence reads were collapsed and filtered to measure the absolute abundance of every unique TCRbeta CDR3 rearrangement. For each sample, productive Simpson clonality was calculated as the square root of Simpson's diversity index across productive rearrangements. Sourced from immuneACCESS, this table was stored by TCRdb with only in-frame sequences that have V and J called. A share of the clones is absent; for the studies checked, an unresolved V gene accounts for under half, and the remainder has no known explanation. D and trimming were read from the DNA, whereas the V and J calls and clone size are those reported in that table. The table for this sample lists some 210,000 clones; about 83% of them were counted only once. The ten largest clones take up under 3.5% of the sample.

Broad study findings and their caveats: Clinical and demographic metadata were provided uncurated, with the amount varying by source and participant.

In its sample, this clone was seen a few times. Its antigen is currently not known. Base qualities are not at hand, and no much larger clone is one base apart. Sequencing was carried out using peripheral blood. The rearranged chain carries TRBV7-2 and TRBJ1-5; the D gene is perhaps TRBD1, on 5 matching bases. The source of this sequence is a man aged 50-59 years with active or convalescent COVID-19. The CDR3 amino acid sequence is: CASSQRAGNQPQHF. In nucleotide form, the sequence is TGTGCCAGCAGCCAAAGGGCAGGGAATCAGCCCCAGCATTTT.